The 2 T cell receptor beta chains reported below all come from one sample, sequenced in a study of blood T cell repertoires in COVID-19. The table came from immunoSEQ multiplex PCR; TCRdb's copy has only in-frame clones and leaves some out. The sample contains about 150,000 clones, 84% of which appear only once. Sequencing input: peripheral blood. The receptors come from a man between 65 and 85 years old with acute or convalescent COVID-19.

The rearrangement joins TRBV2 to TRBJ1-6; possibly TRBD1 for D (5 bases). Germline CDR1 and CDR2: SNHLY and FYNNEI. The CDR3 sequence is 14 residues long. V was cut by 2 bases and J by 6 bases, with 8 bases left in between. The CDR3 spells CASSERGGNSPLHF. The CDR3 DNA reads TGTGCCAGCAGTGAAAGGGGTGGTAATTCACCCCTCCACTTT.

The CDR3 nucleotides read TGCGCCAGCAGCTACCCGACTAGCGGACTCAGTTCGAACACCGGGGAGCTGTTTTTT. Protein: CASSYPTSGLSSNTGELFF. The rearrangement links TRBV5-1 to TRBJ2-2; 9 positions agree with TRBD2. Trimming took 3 bases from V and 0 from J; bases not matched to a gene: 12. The CDR3 loop spans 19 amino acids. Germline CDR1 SGHRS, CDR2 YFSETQ.